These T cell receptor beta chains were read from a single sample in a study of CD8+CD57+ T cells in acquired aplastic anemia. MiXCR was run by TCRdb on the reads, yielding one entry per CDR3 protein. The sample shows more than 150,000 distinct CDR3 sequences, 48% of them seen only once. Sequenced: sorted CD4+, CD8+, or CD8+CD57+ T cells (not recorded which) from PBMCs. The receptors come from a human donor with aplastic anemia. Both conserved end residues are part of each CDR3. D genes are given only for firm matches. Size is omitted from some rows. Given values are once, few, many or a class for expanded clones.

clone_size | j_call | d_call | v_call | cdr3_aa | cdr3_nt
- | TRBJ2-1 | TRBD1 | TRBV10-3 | CAISEGQGKDEQFF | TGTGCCATCAGTGAGGGACAGGGGAAGGATGAGCAGTTCTTC
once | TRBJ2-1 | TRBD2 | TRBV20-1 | CSAREGTSGRYNEQFF | TGCAGTGCTAGAGAAGGGACTAGCGGGCGCTACAATGAGCAGTTCTTC
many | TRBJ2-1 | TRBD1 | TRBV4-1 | CASSPIRGLNNEQFF | TGCGCCAGCAGCCCTATCAGGGGGCTGAACAATGAGCAGTTCTTC
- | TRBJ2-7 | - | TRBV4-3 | CASSQVHTATYEQYF | TGCGCCAGCAGCCAAGTCCATACCGCTACCTACGAGCAGTACTTC
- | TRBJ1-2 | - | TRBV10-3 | CAISESLNSYTF | TGTGCCATCAGTGAGTCCCTTAATAGCTACACCTTC
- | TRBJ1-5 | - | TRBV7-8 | CASSPAGISNVPQHF | TGTGCCAGCAGCCCCGCCGGAATCAGCAATGTGCCCCAGCATTTT
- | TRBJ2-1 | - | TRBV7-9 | CASSLQESEQFF | TGTGCCAGCAGCTTGCAAGAGAGTGAGCAGTTCTTC
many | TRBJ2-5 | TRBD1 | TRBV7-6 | CASSLPFRTGKETQYF | TGTGCCAGCAGCTTACCCTTTCGGACAGGAAAAGAGACCCAGTACTTC
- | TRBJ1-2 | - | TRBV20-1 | CSLAETFNYGYTF | TGCAGCTTGGCAGAGACATTTAACTATGGCTACACCTTC
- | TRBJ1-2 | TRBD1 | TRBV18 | CASSPQGANYGYTF | TGTGCCAGCTCACCACAGGGGGCAAACTATGGCTACACCTTC
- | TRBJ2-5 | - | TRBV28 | CASSFRLRQKQETQYF | TGTGCCAGCAGTTTCAGGCTTCGACAGAAGCAAGAGACCCAGTACTTC
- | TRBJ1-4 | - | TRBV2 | CASMRGVDNEKLFF | TGTGCCAGCATGCGCGGGGTCGATAATGAAAAACTGTTTTTT
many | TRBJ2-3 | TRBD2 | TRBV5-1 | CASSPGTSGRTDTQYF | TGTGCTAGCAGCCCGGGGACTAGCGGGAGAACAGATACGCAGTATTTT
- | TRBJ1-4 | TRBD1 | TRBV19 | CASQGDILNEKLFF | TGTGCCAGTCAGGGGGACATCTTAAATGAAAAACTGTTTTTT
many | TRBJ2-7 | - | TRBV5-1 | CASSVGMREQYF | TGCGCCAGCAGTGTGGGGATGCGGGAGCAGTACTTC
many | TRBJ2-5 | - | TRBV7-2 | CASSLRGQHQETQYF | TGTGCCAGCAGCCTGCGGGGACAGCACCAAGAGACCCAGTACTTC
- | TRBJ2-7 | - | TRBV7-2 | CASSSIYGQYF | TGTGCCAGCAGCTCCATCTACGGGCAGTACTTC
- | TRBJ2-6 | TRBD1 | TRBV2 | CATRQGVSGANVLTF | TGTGCCACTAGACAGGGGGTGTCTGGGGCCAACGTCCTGACTTTC
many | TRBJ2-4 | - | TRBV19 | CASNLRDQNIQYF | TGTGCCAGTAACCTCCGAGACCAAAACATTCAGTACTTC
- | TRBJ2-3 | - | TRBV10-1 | CASSRQPQGRTDTQYF | TGCGCCAGCAGTCGTCAGCCCCAAGGCCGCACAGATACGCAGTATTTT
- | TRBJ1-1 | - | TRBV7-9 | CASSLAGGWAFF | TGTGCCAGCAGCTTAGCGGGTGGTTGGGCTTTCTTT
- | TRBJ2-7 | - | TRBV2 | CASSEARLSSTYEQYF | TGTGCCAGCAGTGAAGCTCGGCTCTCGTCAACCTACGAGCAGTACTTC
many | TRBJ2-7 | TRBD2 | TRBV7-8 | CASSSLTSGSREQYF | TGTGCCAGCAGCTCCCTGACTAGCGGGAGTCGCGAGCAGTACTTC
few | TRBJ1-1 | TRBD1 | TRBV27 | CASRWDRGGWAFF | TGTGCCAGCAGGTGGGACAGGGGAGGCTGGGCTTTCTTT
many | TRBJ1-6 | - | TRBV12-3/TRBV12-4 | CASSFRVGLRSPLHF | TGTGCCAGCAGTTTCCGTGTGGGTTTAAGGTCACCCCTCCACTTT
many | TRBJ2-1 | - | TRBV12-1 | CASSFVGEQFF | TGTGCCAGCAGCTTTGTGGGTGAGCAGTTCTTC
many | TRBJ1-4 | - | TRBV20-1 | CSARPTGPDTVNEKLFF | TGCAGTGCTAGACCCACAGGGCCGGATACCGTAAATGAAAAACTGTTTTTT
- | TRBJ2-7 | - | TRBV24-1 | CATSDSLGTQGGEQYF | TGTGCCACCAGTGATTCTCTCGGGACGCAGGGGGGCGAGCAGTACTTC
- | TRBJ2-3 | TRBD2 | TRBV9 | CASSPLAGNTDTQYF | TGTGCCAGCAGCCCGCTAGCGGGAAACACAGATACGCAGTATTTT
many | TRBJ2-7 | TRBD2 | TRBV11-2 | CASSLNPPGGSGSDEQYF | TGTGCCAGCAGCTTAAACCCCCCGGGGGGTAGCGGGAGCGACGAGCAGTACTTC
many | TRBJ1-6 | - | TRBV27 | CASSLIVGDWSPLHF | TGTGCCAGCAGTTTAATCGTGGGGGACTGGTCACCCCTCCACTTT
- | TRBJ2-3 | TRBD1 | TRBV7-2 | CASTRGGRGDTQYF | TGTGCCAGCACCCGAGGGGGCCGGGGAGATACGCAGTATTTT
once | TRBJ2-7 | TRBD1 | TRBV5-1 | CASSLWDRAEYEQYF | TGCGCCAGCAGCTTATGGGACAGGGCGGAGTACGAGCAGTACTTC
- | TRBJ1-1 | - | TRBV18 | CASSPRENTEAFF | TGTGCCAGCTCACCTAGGGAAAACACTGAAGCTTTCTTT
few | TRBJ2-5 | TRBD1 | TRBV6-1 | CASSVRGLQETQYF | TGTGCCAGCAGTGTCAGGGGGCTCCAAGAGACCCAGTACTTC
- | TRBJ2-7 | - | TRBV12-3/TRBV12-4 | CASSRWDPYEQYF | TGTGCCAGCAGTAGATGGGACCCCTACGAGCAGTACTTC
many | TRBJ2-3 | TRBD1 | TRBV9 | CASSVRPQGPNTDTQYF | TGTGCCAGCAGCGTAAGACCACAGGGGCCTAACACAGATACGCAGTATTTT
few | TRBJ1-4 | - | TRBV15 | CATSRTDSGREKLFF | TGTGCCACCAGCAGAACGGACAGTGGGAGAGAAAAACTGTTTTTT
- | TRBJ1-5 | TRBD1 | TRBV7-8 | CASSPYRGEQPQHF | TGTGCCAGCAGCCCGTACAGGGGCGAGCAGCCCCAGCATTTT
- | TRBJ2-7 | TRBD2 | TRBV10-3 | CAISESLAGGIEQYF | TGTGCCATCAGTGAGAGTCTAGCGGGAGGGATCGAGCAGTACTTC
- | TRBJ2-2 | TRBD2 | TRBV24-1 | CATSELAATGELFF | TGTGCCACCAGTGAGCTAGCGGCGACCGGGGAGCTGTTTTTT
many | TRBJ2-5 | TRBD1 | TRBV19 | CASSMVTGTGQETQYF | TGTGCCAGTAGTATGGTTACCGGGACAGGACAAGAGACCCAGTACTTC
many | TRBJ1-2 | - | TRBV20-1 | CSAIPGLNADGYTF | TGCAGTGCTATCCCGGGACTAAATGCGGATGGCTACACCTTC
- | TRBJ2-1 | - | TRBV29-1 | CSVGGGDYNEQFF | TGCAGCGTTGGAGGCGGGGACTACAATGAGCAGTTCTTC
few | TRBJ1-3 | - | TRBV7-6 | CASSSSSGNTIYF | TGTGCCAGCAGTTCCTCGTCTGGAAACACCATATATTTT
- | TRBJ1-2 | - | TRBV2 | CASSEAREYGYTF | TGTGCCAGCAGTGAAGCTAGAGAGTATGGCTACACCTTC